Listed here are 12 T cell receptor beta chains from one sample, sequenced in a study of blood T cell repertoires in COVID-19. TCRdb keeps only in-frame clones here, not all; method: immunoSEQ multiplex PCR. Of more than 95,000 clones in the sample, over 75% were seen once. Sequencing was done on a sample of peripheral blood. These receptors came from a young man with COVID-19, enrolled during active disease.

This rearrangement joins TRBV24-1 to TRBJ2-3; D is undetermined. CDR1 and CDR2 (germline): KGHDR, SFDVKD. The CDR3 consists of 14 residues. The germline V and J ends were trimmed by 6 bases and 0 bases, with 9 bases remaining between them. In DNA, the CDR3 is TGTGCCACCAGTAATATCCGGAGCACAGATACGCAGTATTTT. Residues: CATSNIRSTDTQYF.

V usage is TRBV13 and J usage is TRBJ1-1; D may be TRBD1 (6 bases). The CDR3 is 17 amino acids. Germline CDR1 PRHDT, CDR2 FYEKMQ (reference sequence). V shed 3 bases and J shed 0 bases, with 17 bases lying between them. For the CDR3, the DNA is TGTGCCAGCAGCTTGAGGTCGGCAGGGGTCCTGAACACTGAAGCTTTCTTT. It yields the protein CASSLRSAGVLNTEAFF.

V and J are TRBV28 and TRBJ1-4, with 7 bases identical to TRBD1. The CDR3 is made up of 15 amino acids. V lost 4 bases and J lost 7; bases outside the gene matches: 9. Germline CDR1 MDHEN, CDR2 SYDVKM. The CDR3 loop is CASSSTTGRREKLFF. CDR3 bases: TGTGCCAGCAGTTCAACGACAGGGCGACGTGAAAAACTGTTTTTT. The full variable domain, completed using reference TRBV28 and TRBJ1-4, is DVKVTQSSRYLVKRTGEKVFLECVQDMDHENMFWYRQDPGLGLRLIYFSYDVKMKEKGDIPEGYSVSREKKERFSLILESASTNQTSMYLCASSSTTGRREKLFFGSGTQLSVL.

This chain connects TRBV11-3 to TRBJ2-1; no clear D. Trimming removed 3 bases from V and 7 bases from J, with 4 bases in between. Germline CDR1 is SGHNT and CDR2 is YENEEA. The CDR3 is 11 amino acids. CDR3 residues: CASSFGNEQFF. The DNA for the CDR3 is TGTGCCAGCAGCTTCGGGAATGAGCAGTTCTTC.

CDR3 in DNA: TGTGCCAGCTCACCAGGCACGAATGAAAAACTGTTTTTT. Its translation is CASSPGTNEKLFF. The J gene is TRBJ1-4, the V gene TRBV18; D gene unclear. The CDR3 loop spans 13 amino acids. The germline gives CDR1 KGHSH, CDR2 LQKENI. Trimming stripped 2 bases from V and 5 bases from J, with 6 bases between.

The CDR3 DNA is TGTGCCAGCAGCCATTGGACTAGCGGAACCTACGAGCAGTACTTC. It translates to CASSHWTSGTYEQYF. The J gene is TRBJ2-7, the V gene TRBV3-1 (or the pseudogene TRBV3-2), with TRBD2 matching 10 bases. The junction had 4 bases not matched to a gene; V was cut back by 3 bases and J by 2 bases. CDR1 LGHDT and CDR2 YNNKEL come from the germline V gene (reference sequence). The CDR3 has 15 amino acids.

J is TRBJ2-2 and V is TRBV10-3; 9 bases are shared with TRBD1. J gave up 2 bases and V 8 bases, and 6 bases lay outside the gene matches. The V gene's germline CDR1 is ENHRY and CDR2 SYGVKD. The CDR3 loop spans 15 amino acids. The chain's CDR3 is CAIRDRATNTGELFF. DNA for the CDR3: TGTGCCATCCGGGACAGGGCTACTAACACCGGGGAGCTGTTTTTT.

This chain uses TRBV27 with TRBJ1-5, with D possibly being TRBD1 (6 bases). The CDR3 has 15 residues. The V end lost 2 bases, the J end lost 6 bases, and 14 bases lay between the germline ends. CDR1 and CDR2 (germline): MNHEY, SMNVEV (reference sequence). The CDR3 DNA sequence: TGTGCCAGCAGTTTACGCGGGGGCGGAGGTCAGCCCCAGCATTTT. Protein: CASSLRGGGGQPQHF.

In DNA, the CDR3 is TGTGCCGCCTCCCCCGGGACTAGCGGCACAGATACGCAGTATTTT. It translates to CAASPGTSGTDTQYF. The V call is TRBV18, the J call TRBJ2-3; 10 bases agree with TRBD2. Germline V gene sequence: CDR1 KGHSH, CDR2 LQKENI. The V segment lost 11 bases and the J segment 1 base; nucleotides outside the gene matches: 9. CDR3 length: 15 residues.

The gene calls are TRBV6-6 and TRBJ1-3; 7 bases map to TRBD1. CDR1 and CDR2 (germline): MNHNY, SVGAGI (reference sequence). The CDR3 extends over 14 amino acids. J lost 4 bases, V lost 6 bases, and 6 bases had no gene match. For the CDR3, the DNA is TGTGCCAGCAGCCTAGGGACAGCCGGAAACACCATATATTTT. It is translated as CASSLGTAGNTIYF.

This clone was found a few times. The V and J genes are TRBV5-5 and TRBJ2-5; perhaps TRBD1 as D (6 bases). The CDR3 is 18 amino acids. Trimming cost V 2 bases and J 5 bases, with 25 bases left between them. Germline CDR1 and CDR2: SGHKS and YYEKEE (reference sequence). The CDR3 region is CASSLQPGTGLGWETQYF. The CDR3 DNA is TGTGCCAGCAGCTTACAGCCGGGAACAGGGCTCGGGTGGGAGACCCAGTACTTC.

The J gene is TRBJ1-4, the V gene TRBV5-4; 9 bases fit TRBD1. J was trimmed by 8 bases and V by 4 bases; bases with no gene match: 9. Germline assignment: CDR1 SGHNT and CDR2 YYREEE (reference sequence). The CDR3 is 15 amino acids. The CDR3 DNA is TGTGCCAGCAGCCTCCCGGGACAGGGTCACGAAAAACTGTTTTTT. It yields the protein CASSLPGQGHEKLFF. The entire variable domain, with the rest obtained from reference TRBV5-4 and TRBJ1-4, is as follows: ETGVTQSPTHLIKTRGQQVTLRCSSQSGHNTVSWYQQALGQGPQFIFQYYREEENGRGNFPPRFSGLQFPNYSSELNVNALELDDSALYLCASSLPGQGHEKLFFGSGTQLSVL.